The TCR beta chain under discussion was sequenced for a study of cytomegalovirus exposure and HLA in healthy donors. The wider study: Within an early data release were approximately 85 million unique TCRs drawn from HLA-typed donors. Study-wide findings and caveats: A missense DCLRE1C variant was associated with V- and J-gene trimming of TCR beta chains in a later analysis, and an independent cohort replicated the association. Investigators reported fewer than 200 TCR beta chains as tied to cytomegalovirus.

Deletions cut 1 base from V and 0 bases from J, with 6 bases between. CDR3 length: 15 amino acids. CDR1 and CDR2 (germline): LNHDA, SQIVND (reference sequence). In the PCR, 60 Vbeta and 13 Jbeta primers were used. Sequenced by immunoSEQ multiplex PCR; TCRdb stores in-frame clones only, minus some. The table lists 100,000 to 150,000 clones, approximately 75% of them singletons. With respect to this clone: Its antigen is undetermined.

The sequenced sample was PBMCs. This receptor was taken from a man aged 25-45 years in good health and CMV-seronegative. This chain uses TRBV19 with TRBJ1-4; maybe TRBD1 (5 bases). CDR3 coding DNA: TGTGCCAGTAGTATAGGGGGCGCAACTAATGAAAAACTGTTTTTT. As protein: CASSIGGATNEKLFF.